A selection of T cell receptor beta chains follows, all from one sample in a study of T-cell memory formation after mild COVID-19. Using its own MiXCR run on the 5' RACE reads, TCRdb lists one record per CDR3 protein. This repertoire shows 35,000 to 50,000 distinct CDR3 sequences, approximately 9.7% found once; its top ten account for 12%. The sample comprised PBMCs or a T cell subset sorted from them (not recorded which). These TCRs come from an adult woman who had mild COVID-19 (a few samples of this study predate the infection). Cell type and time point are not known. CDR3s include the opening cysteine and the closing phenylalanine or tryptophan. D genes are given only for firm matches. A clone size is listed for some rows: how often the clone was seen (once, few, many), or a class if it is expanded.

CDR3 protein: CASSGLASGSSSDTQYF; V gene: TRBV9; clone size: few; J gene: TRBJ2-3; D gene: TRBD2
CDR3 protein: CASSQTGGNSPLHF; V gene: TRBV4-1; clone size: few; J gene: TRBJ1-6; D gene: NA
CDR3 protein: CAISPLAGGQPSSEQFF; V gene: TRBV10-3; clone size: many; J gene: TRBJ2-1; D gene: TRBD2
CDR3 protein: CASSLRASGRAYPSTDTQYF; V gene: TRBV7-2; clone size: many; J gene: TRBJ2-3; D gene: TRBD2
CDR3 protein: CATSGPDRGSSYNEQFF; V gene: TRBV24-1; clone size: many; J gene: TRBJ2-1; D gene: TRBD1
CDR3 protein: CAWTAQTFYGYTF; V gene: TRBV30; clone size: many; J gene: TRBJ1-2; D gene: NA
CDR3 protein: CASSYYGNTGELFF; V gene: TRBV5-1; clone size: many; J gene: TRBJ2-2; D gene: NA
CDR3 protein: CASSLRPGTGDTLEAFF; V gene: TRBV5-1; clone size: few; J gene: TRBJ1-1; D gene: TRBD1
CDR3 protein: CASSSGLSSTDTQYF; V gene: TRBV7-7; clone size: NA; J gene: TRBJ2-3; D gene: NA
CDR3 protein: CSARVQGKKRIYEQYF; V gene: TRBV20-1; clone size: few; J gene: TRBJ2-7; D gene: NA
CDR3 protein: CATSDPGGGGTDTQYF; V gene: TRBV24-1; clone size: NA; J gene: TRBJ2-3; D gene: NA
CDR3 protein: CASSFGARQGQTQYF; V gene: TRBV11-2; clone size: NA; J gene: TRBJ2-5; D gene: TRBD1
CDR3 protein: CASSLGKTNTGELFF; V gene: TRBV5-1; clone size: NA; J gene: TRBJ2-2; D gene: NA
CDR3 protein: CASSPPVAVKAFF; V gene: TRBV18; clone size: few; J gene: TRBJ1-1; D gene: NA
CDR3 protein: CAISPGTGGYEQYF; V gene: TRBV10-3; clone size: many; J gene: TRBJ2-7; D gene: TRBD1
CDR3 protein: CASSFTSGGAEDTQYF; V gene: TRBV5-1; clone size: few; J gene: TRBJ2-3; D gene: TRBD2
CDR3 protein: CASSAGLALTKDEQFF; V gene: TRBV27; clone size: NA; J gene: TRBJ2-1; D gene: TRBD2
CDR3 protein: CASSLSRTGNEQFF; V gene: TRBV5-1; clone size: many; J gene: TRBJ2-1; D gene: TRBD1
CDR3 protein: CASSSQAGTGPYEQYF; V gene: TRBV7-2; clone size: NA; J gene: TRBJ2-7; D gene: NA
CDR3 protein: CSARDTGRSTEAFF; V gene: TRBV20-1; clone size: NA; J gene: TRBJ1-1; D gene: NA
CDR3 protein: CASSPPRGSGRSLDTQYF; V gene: TRBV7-8; clone size: few; J gene: TRBJ2-3; D gene: TRBD2
CDR3 protein: CASSPSGSINEQFF; V gene: TRBV7-2; clone size: NA; J gene: TRBJ2-1; D gene: TRBD2
CDR3 protein: CASSQNSGGGSTDTQYF; V gene: TRBV3-1; clone size: few; J gene: TRBJ2-3; D gene: TRBD2
CDR3 protein: CASGPGLAEQYF; V gene: TRBV6-5; clone size: NA; J gene: TRBJ2-3; D gene: TRBD2
CDR3 protein: CATSRDLSGNTIYF; V gene: TRBV15; clone size: NA; J gene: TRBJ1-3; D gene: NA
CDR3 protein: CASSRMNEQFF; V gene: TRBV3-1; clone size: many; J gene: TRBJ2-1; D gene: NA
CDR3 protein: CSVRDRANTEAFF; V gene: TRBV29-1; clone size: NA; J gene: TRBJ1-1; D gene: TRBD1
CDR3 protein: CASSRGAGTEAFF; V gene: TRBV11-3; clone size: NA; J gene: TRBJ1-1; D gene: NA
CDR3 protein: CASSPNAPGLTYNEQFF; V gene: TRBV7-2; clone size: few; J gene: TRBJ2-1; D gene: TRBD2
CDR3 protein: CASSSAGQPSYEQYF; V gene: TRBV11-2; clone size: few; J gene: TRBJ2-7; D gene: NA
CDR3 protein: CASSPGPNTEAFF; V gene: TRBV3-1; clone size: NA; J gene: TRBJ1-1; D gene: NA
CDR3 protein: CSASLGDTQYF; V gene: TRBV20-1; clone size: many; J gene: TRBJ2-3; D gene: NA
CDR3 protein: CSARLGGDGYEQYF; V gene: TRBV20-1; clone size: many; J gene: TRBJ2-7; D gene: NA
CDR3 protein: CATSRELGLRFTYEQYF; V gene: TRBV15; clone size: few; J gene: TRBJ2-7; D gene: TRBD2
CDR3 protein: CASSLPGQGYEQYF; V gene: TRBV5-1; clone size: many; J gene: TRBJ2-7; D gene: NA
CDR3 protein: CSVAGRGNTIYF; V gene: TRBV29-1; clone size: NA; J gene: TRBJ1-3; D gene: NA
CDR3 protein: CSARDRLAGSSYEQYF; V gene: TRBV20-1; clone size: few; J gene: TRBJ2-7; D gene: TRBD2
CDR3 protein: CASTPSTTPGKTQYF; V gene: TRBV7-2; clone size: many; J gene: TRBJ2-5; D gene: NA
CDR3 protein: CASSLTDNEQLF; V gene: TRBV6-6; clone size: NA; J gene: TRBJ2-1; D gene: NA
CDR3 protein: CASSLLLTSGSGNEQFF; V gene: TRBV5-1; clone size: medium-sized; J gene: TRBJ2-1; D gene: TRBD2
CDR3 protein: CSVGQTNTEAFF; V gene: TRBV29-1; clone size: few; J gene: TRBJ1-1; D gene: NA
CDR3 protein: CASSLEGQALGGEQFF; V gene: TRBV4-2; clone size: NA; J gene: TRBJ2-1; D gene: TRBD1
CDR3 protein: CASSLDRDSYSPLHF; V gene: TRBV7-2; clone size: few; J gene: TRBJ1-6; D gene: TRBD1
CDR3 protein: CASSNMGVGTDTQYF; V gene: TRBV7-2; clone size: few; J gene: TRBJ2-3; D gene: NA
CDR3 protein: CASSPGTGNEKLFF; V gene: TRBV4-3; clone size: few; J gene: TRBJ1-4; D gene: TRBD1
CDR3 protein: CASSVDRGLRNEQFF; V gene: TRBV2; clone size: many; J gene: TRBJ2-1; D gene: TRBD1
CDR3 protein: CASSYSSSGTNTQYF; V gene: TRBV6-6; clone size: many; J gene: TRBJ2-3; D gene: TRBD2
CDR3 protein: CASSFAAVSEQYF; V gene: TRBV7-6; clone size: many; J gene: TRBJ2-7; D gene: NA
CDR3 protein: CSARDPQRPPLTDTQYF; V gene: TRBV20-1; clone size: many; J gene: TRBJ2-3; D gene: NA
CDR3 protein: CATSRDGSGRWPYEQYF; V gene: TRBV15; clone size: many; J gene: TRBJ2-7; D gene: TRBD2
CDR3 protein: CASSLMGNTEAFF; V gene: TRBV5-1; clone size: many; J gene: TRBJ1-1; D gene: NA
CDR3 protein: CASSWRTGFFYEQYF; V gene: TRBV5-6; clone size: NA; J gene: TRBJ2-7; D gene: TRBD1
CDR3 protein: CASSLAGQGSDTQYF; V gene: TRBV9; clone size: NA; J gene: TRBJ2-3; D gene: TRBD2
CDR3 protein: CSARDLRREGLDSTDTQYF; V gene: TRBV20-1; clone size: few; J gene: TRBJ2-3; D gene: TRBD2
CDR3 protein: CASSPQVSYEQYF; V gene: TRBV9; clone size: many; J gene: TRBJ2-7; D gene: NA
CDR3 protein: CASSPEGLGYEQYF; V gene: TRBV18; clone size: many; J gene: TRBJ2-7; D gene: NA